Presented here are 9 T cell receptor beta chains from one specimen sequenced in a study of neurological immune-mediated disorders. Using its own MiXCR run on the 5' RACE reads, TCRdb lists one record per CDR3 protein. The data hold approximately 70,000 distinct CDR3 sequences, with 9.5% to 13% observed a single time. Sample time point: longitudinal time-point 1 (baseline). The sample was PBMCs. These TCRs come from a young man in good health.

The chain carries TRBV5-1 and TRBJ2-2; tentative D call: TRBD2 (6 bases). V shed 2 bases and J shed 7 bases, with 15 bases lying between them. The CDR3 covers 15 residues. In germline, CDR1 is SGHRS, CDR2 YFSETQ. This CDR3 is CASSLQVGGVGELFF. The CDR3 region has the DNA TGCGCCAGCAGCTTACAGGTCGGAGGGGTCGGGGAGCTGTTTTTT.

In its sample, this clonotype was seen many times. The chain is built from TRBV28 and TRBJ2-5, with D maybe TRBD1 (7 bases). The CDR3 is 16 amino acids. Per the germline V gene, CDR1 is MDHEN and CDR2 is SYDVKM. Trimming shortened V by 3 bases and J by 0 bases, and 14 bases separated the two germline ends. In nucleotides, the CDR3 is TGTGCCAGCAGTTTCGCCCCAGGGGGGTACCAAGAGACCCAGTACTTC. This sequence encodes CASSFAPGGYQETQYF.

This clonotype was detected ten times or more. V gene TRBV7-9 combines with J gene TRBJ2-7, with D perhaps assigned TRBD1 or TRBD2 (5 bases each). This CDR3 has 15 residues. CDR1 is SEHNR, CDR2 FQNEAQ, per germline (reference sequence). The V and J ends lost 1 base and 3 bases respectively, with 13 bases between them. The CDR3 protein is CASSLGGTNRYEQYF. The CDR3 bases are TGTGCCAGCAGCTTAGGGGGGACCAACCGCTACGAGCAGTACTTC.

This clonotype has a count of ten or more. CDR3: CASSWTSGSKGDTQYF. The CDR3 coding sequence is TGTGCCAGCAGTTGGACTAGCGGGAGTAAGGGAGATACGCAGTATTTT. The chain couples TRBV12-3 or TRBV12-4 to TRBJ2-3; 13 bases are shared with TRBD2. With V trimmed by 4 bases and J by 5 bases, 6 bases remained unmatched. The length of the CDR3 is 16 residues.

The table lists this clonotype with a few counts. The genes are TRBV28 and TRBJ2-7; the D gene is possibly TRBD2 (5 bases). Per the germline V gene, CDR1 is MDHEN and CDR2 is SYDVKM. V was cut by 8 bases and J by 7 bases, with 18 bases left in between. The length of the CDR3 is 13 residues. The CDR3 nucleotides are TGTGCCAGCCAAGCATTACCTTCGGGGGAGCAGTACTTC. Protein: CASQALPSGEQYF.

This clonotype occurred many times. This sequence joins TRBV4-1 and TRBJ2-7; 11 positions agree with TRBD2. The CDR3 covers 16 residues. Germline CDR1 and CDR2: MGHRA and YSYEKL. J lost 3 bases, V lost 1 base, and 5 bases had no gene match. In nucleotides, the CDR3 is TGCGCCAGCAGCCAAGTACGACTAGCGGGATTCTACGAGCAGTACTTC. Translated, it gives CASSQVRLAGFYEQYF.

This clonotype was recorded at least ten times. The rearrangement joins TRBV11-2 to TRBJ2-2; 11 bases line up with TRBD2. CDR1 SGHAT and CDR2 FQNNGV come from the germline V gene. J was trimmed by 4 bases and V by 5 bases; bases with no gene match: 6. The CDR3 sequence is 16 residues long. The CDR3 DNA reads TGTGCCAGCAGCCGCAAGACTAGCGGGACCACCGGGGAGCTGTTTTTT. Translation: CASSRKTSGTTGELFF.

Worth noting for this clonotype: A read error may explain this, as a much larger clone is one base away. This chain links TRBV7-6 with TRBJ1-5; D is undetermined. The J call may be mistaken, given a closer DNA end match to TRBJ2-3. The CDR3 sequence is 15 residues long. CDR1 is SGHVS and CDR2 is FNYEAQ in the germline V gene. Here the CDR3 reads CASSVGGPSNQPQYF. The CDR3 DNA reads TGTGCCAGCAGCGTGGGTGGGCCAAGCAATCAGCCCCAGTATTTT.

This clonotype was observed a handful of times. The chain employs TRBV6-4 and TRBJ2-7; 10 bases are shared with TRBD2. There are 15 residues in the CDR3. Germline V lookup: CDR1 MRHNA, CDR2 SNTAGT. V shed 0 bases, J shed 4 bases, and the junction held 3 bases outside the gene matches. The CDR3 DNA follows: TGTGCCAGCAGTGACTCCGCTAGCGGGAGATACGAGCAGTACTTC. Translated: CASSDSASGRYEQYF.